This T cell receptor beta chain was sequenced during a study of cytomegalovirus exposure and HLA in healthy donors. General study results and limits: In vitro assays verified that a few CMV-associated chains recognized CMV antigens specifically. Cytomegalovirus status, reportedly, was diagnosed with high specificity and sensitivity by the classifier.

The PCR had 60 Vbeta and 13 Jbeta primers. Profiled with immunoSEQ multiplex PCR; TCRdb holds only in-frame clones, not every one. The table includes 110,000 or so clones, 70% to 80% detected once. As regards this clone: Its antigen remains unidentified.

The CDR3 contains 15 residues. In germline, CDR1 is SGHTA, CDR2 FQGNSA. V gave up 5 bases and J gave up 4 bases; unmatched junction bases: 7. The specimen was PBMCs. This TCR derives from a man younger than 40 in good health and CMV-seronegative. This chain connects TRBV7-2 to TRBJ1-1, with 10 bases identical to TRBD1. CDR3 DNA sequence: TGTGCCAGCAGCCCTCGACAGGGGGCGGCCACTGAAGCTTTCTTT. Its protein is CASSPRQGAATEAFF.